These T cell receptor beta chains were read from a single sample in a study of cytomegalovirus exposure and HLA in healthy donors. Repertoires were generated with immunoSEQ multiplex PCR, while TCRdb's copy carries only in-frame clones and drops some. The sample contains 43,000 or so clones, more than 85% of which appear only once. Material: PBMCs. The receptors shown here come from a man aged 18-30 years in good health and CMV-seronegative. The CDR3 runs from the conserved cysteine through the conserved F or W. A D gene is named only where the DNA matches it firmly. Clone sizes are given selectively: once, few, many, or a class where the clone is expanded.

d_gene: TRBD1
v_gene: TRBV28
j_gene: TRBJ2-7
abundance: NA
CDR3nt: TGTGCCAGCAGTTCCTACAGGGGGCGAAGCTCCTACGAGCAGTACTTC
CDR3aa: CASSSYRGRSSYEQYF

d_gene: TRBD2
v_gene: TRBV4-3
j_gene: TRBJ2-1
abundance: NA
CDR3nt: TGCGCCAGCAGCCGAGATCTAGCGGGGGTTGGGAATGAGCAGTTCTTC
CDR3aa: CASSRDLAGVGNEQFF

d_gene: TRBD1
v_gene: TRBV27
j_gene: TRBJ1-2
abundance: NA
CDR3nt: TGTGCCAGCAGGACAGGGACAGGGGCTGGCTACACCTTC
CDR3aa: CASRTGTGAGYTF

d_gene: NA
v_gene: TRBV6-5
j_gene: TRBJ2-7
abundance: NA
CDR3nt: TGTGCCAGCAGTTACGTCAGGGGATCCTACGAGCAGTACTTC
CDR3aa: CASSYVRGSYEQYF

d_gene: NA
v_gene: TRBV9
j_gene: TRBJ2-5
abundance: NA
CDR3nt: TGTGCCAGCAGCGTAGCCCCCAGGGACCAAGAGACCCAGTACTTC
CDR3aa: CASSVAPRDQETQYF

d_gene: NA
v_gene: TRBV27
j_gene: TRBJ2-2
abundance: NA
CDR3nt: TGTGCCAGCAGTTCCAACCCGGGGAACACCGGGGAGCTGTTTTTT
CDR3aa: CASSSNPGNTGELFF

d_gene: NA
v_gene: TRBV5-6
j_gene: TRBJ2-4
abundance: NA
CDR3nt: TGTGCCAGCAGGATGAGGGCATTAGCCAAAAACATTCAGTACTTC
CDR3aa: CASRMRALAKNIQYF

d_gene: TRBD2
v_gene: TRBV2
j_gene: TRBJ2-3
abundance: NA
CDR3nt: TGTGCCAGCAGAAGCGGGGCCACAGATACGCAGTATTTT
CDR3aa: CASRSGATDTQYF

d_gene: NA
v_gene: TRBV19
j_gene: TRBJ1-4
abundance: NA
CDR3nt: TGTGCCAGTAGTCCCCGGAAGGGCAGCGGAGCAACTAATGAAAAACTGTTTTTT
CDR3aa: CASSPRKGSGATNEKLFF

d_gene: NA
v_gene: TRBV5-1
j_gene: TRBJ1-1
abundance: NA
CDR3nt: TGCGCCAGCAGCTTACAGGGAGTCCCGAACACTGAAGCTTTCTTT
CDR3aa: CASSLQGVPNTEAFF

d_gene: TRBD1
v_gene: TRBV19
j_gene: TRBJ2-7
abundance: once
CDR3nt: TGTGCCAGTAGTATAGCCCGGGACAGTCGATACGAGCAGTACTTC
CDR3aa: CASSIARDSRYEQYF

d_gene: TRBD2
v_gene: TRBV7-3
j_gene: TRBJ2-7
abundance: NA
CDR3nt: TGTGCCAGCAGCTTAAGCGGGAGAAGCTCCTACGAGCAGTACTTC
CDR3aa: CASSLSGRSSYEQYF

d_gene: NA
v_gene: TRBV7-2
j_gene: TRBJ2-4
abundance: once
CDR3nt: TGTGCCAGCAGCTTAGGCCCAGGGCCCCAAAACATTCAGTACTTC
CDR3aa: CASSLGPGPQNIQYF

d_gene: TRBD1
v_gene: TRBV6-4
j_gene: TRBJ2-3
abundance: once
CDR3nt: TGTGCCAGCACCCTCCCCCCGGGACAGGGGGCGCTTATCACAGATACGCAGTATTTT
CDR3aa: CASTLPPGQGALITDTQYF

d_gene: TRBD1
v_gene: TRBV19
j_gene: TRBJ2-1
abundance: NA
CDR3nt: TGTGCCAGTAGTATCTGGGACAGGGGCACTGATGAGCAGTTCTTC
CDR3aa: CASSIWDRGTDEQFF

d_gene: NA
v_gene: TRBV7-2
j_gene: TRBJ1-5
abundance: NA
CDR3nt: TGTGCCAGCAGCTTAGCGCAGAATCAGCCCCAGCATTTT
CDR3aa: CASSLAQNQPQHF

d_gene: NA
v_gene: TRBV4-3
j_gene: TRBJ1-3
abundance: NA
CDR3nt: TGCGCCAGCAGCCAAGATGAGGCATTCTCTGGAAACACCATATATTTT
CDR3aa: CASSQDEAFSGNTIYF

d_gene: TRBD2
v_gene: TRBV28
j_gene: TRBJ2-5
abundance: NA
CDR3nt: TGTGCCAGCAGCGCCTCGGGACTAGCAGAGCGACAAGAGACCCAGTACTTC
CDR3aa: CASSASGLAERQETQYF

d_gene: NA
v_gene: TRBV29-1
j_gene: TRBJ2-1
abundance: NA
CDR3nt: TGCAGCGTTCAAGCGGAACTAAACAATGAGCAGTTCTTC
CDR3aa: CSVQAELNNEQFF

d_gene: NA
v_gene: TRBV11-2
j_gene: TRBJ2-3
abundance: NA
CDR3nt: TGTGCCAGCAGCTTAGGGGCAGCCTACACAGATACGCAGTATTTT
CDR3aa: CASSLGAAYTDTQYF

d_gene: TRBD1
v_gene: TRBV7-6
j_gene: TRBJ2-2
abundance: NA
CDR3nt: TGTGCCAGCAGCCCAAGGCCGGGACAGATGAACACCGGGGAGCTGTTTTTT
CDR3aa: CASSPRPGQMNTGELFF

d_gene: NA
v_gene: TRBV7-3
j_gene: TRBJ2-3
abundance: NA
CDR3nt: TGTGCCAGCAGCTGGGGCGGGGCGACTAGCACAGATACGCAGTATTTT
CDR3aa: CASSWGGATSTDTQYF

d_gene: NA
v_gene: TRBV29-1
j_gene: TRBJ2-7
abundance: NA
CDR3nt: TGCAGCGTTGGCCCGGGAGAGGGGACCTACGAGCAGTACTTC
CDR3aa: CSVGPGEGTYEQYF

d_gene: TRBD1
v_gene: TRBV7-3
j_gene: TRBJ2-1
abundance: NA
CDR3nt: TGTGCCAGCAGCCCACAGGACAGGGAAAGCAATGAGCAGTTCTTC
CDR3aa: CASSPQDRESNEQFF

d_gene: TRBD1
v_gene: TRBV6-1
j_gene: TRBJ1-1
abundance: few
CDR3nt: TGTGCCAGCAGTGAAGCAGAGACAGGGTGGGGTTTCTTT
CDR3aa: CASSEAETGWGFF

d_gene: NA
v_gene: TRBV6-5
j_gene: TRBJ1-1
abundance: NA
CDR3nt: TGTGCCAGCAGTTACGCTGTGGACACAGGGAACACTGAAGCTTTCTTT
CDR3aa: CASSYAVDTGNTEAFF

d_gene: TRBD1
v_gene: TRBV7-2
j_gene: TRBJ2-7
abundance: NA
CDR3nt: TGTGCCAGCAGCCGGGACAGTCTGGCCTACGAGCAGTACTTC
CDR3aa: CASSRDSLAYEQYF

d_gene: TRBD2
v_gene: TRBV2
j_gene: TRBJ2-2
abundance: NA
CDR3nt: TGTGCGCGGGCTAGCGGGGATGGGGAGCTGTTTTTT
CDR3aa: CARASGDGELFF

d_gene: NA
v_gene: TRBV28
j_gene: TRBJ1-3
abundance: few
CDR3nt: TGTGCCAGCAGTTTATTGCGGTTCTCTGGAAACACCATATATTTT
CDR3aa: CASSLLRFSGNTIYF

d_gene: NA
v_gene: TRBV4-3
j_gene: TRBJ2-3
abundance: NA
CDR3nt: TGCGCCAGCAGCCAAGCTGGGAGAGGGGGGGCAGTAAATACGCAGTATTTT
CDR3aa: CASSQAGRGGAVNTQYF

d_gene: TRBD1
v_gene: TRBV19
j_gene: TRBJ2-2
abundance: NA
CDR3nt: TGTGCCAGTATGACAGGGGAATTCGGCGGGGAGCTGTTTTTT
CDR3aa: CASMTGEFGGELFF

d_gene: NA
v_gene: TRBV4-1
j_gene: TRBJ1-2
abundance: once
CDR3nt: TGCGCCAGCAGCCAGGGTACAGGGTACTATGGCTACACCTTC
CDR3aa: CASSQGTGYYGYTF

d_gene: NA
v_gene: TRBV7-3
j_gene: TRBJ2-5
abundance: few
CDR3nt: TGTGCCAGCAGCTTAAGGCAGCAAGAGACCCAGTACTTC
CDR3aa: CASSLRQQETQYF

d_gene: NA
v_gene: TRBV6-1
j_gene: TRBJ1-6
abundance: NA
CDR3nt: TGTGCCAGCAGTTCAGGTGGGCCCCTCCACTTT
CDR3aa: CASSSGGPLHF

d_gene: NA
v_gene: TRBV28
j_gene: TRBJ2-7
abundance: NA
CDR3nt: TGTGCCAGCAGCAACTACGGGACAAGCTACGAGCAGTACTTC
CDR3aa: CASSNYGTSYEQYF

d_gene: TRBD2
v_gene: TRBV7-2
j_gene: TRBJ2-2
abundance: NA
CDR3nt: TGTGCCAGCAGCCCTCGGGGGGGATCCGGGGAGCTGTTTTTT
CDR3aa: CASSPRGGSGELFF

d_gene: TRBD1
v_gene: TRBV7-9
j_gene: TRBJ2-7
abundance: once
CDR3nt: TGTGCCAGCAGCCAGTCCCGGACAGGGGACCCCTACGAGCAGTACTTC
CDR3aa: CASSQSRTGDPYEQYF

d_gene: NA
v_gene: TRBV7-2
j_gene: TRBJ2-5
abundance: NA
CDR3nt: TGTGCCAGCAGCTTAAGTGCGGTCCAAGAGACCCAGTACTTC
CDR3aa: CASSLSAVQETQYF